Below, 27 T cell receptor beta chains from the same sample are listed, as sequenced in a study of tumor and adjacent non-tumor tissue in lung cancer. The library came from three nested PCR rounds adapted from ARM-PCR protocols. Via MiXCR, TCRdb re-called the multiplex PCR reads, giving one row per CDR3 protein. In the table there are approximately 120,000 distinct CDR3 sequences, 62% of which are singletons. The template was RNA from unsorted bulk tissue. This non-tumor lung sample came from over 3 cm beyond the tumor edge. The sample taken for sequencing was distant non-tumor lung tissue. The receptors derive from a man aged 55 to 70 with non-small cell lung cancer.

Comments on this clonotype: Germline and junction disagree at one end, which may indicate a read error. The chain employs TRBV6-5 and TRBJ2-3; D is perhaps TRBD2 (5 bases). The length of the CDR3 is 15 residues. Per the germline V gene, CDR1 is MNHEY and CDR2 is SVGAGI. CDR3 sequence (DNA): TGTGCCACCTCACCTCGGGCAGGAGGTACAGATCCGCAGTATTTT. Translation gives CATSPRAGGTDPQYF.

On this clonotype: The junction differs from germline at one of its ends, possibly a read error. This chain connects TRBV30 to TRBJ1-1, with D perhaps TRBD1 (5 bases). This CDR3 has 16 amino acids. The germline V gene encodes CDR1 GTSNPN and CDR2 SVGIG (reference sequence). Written as DNA, the CDR3 is TGTGTCTGGAGCCGGTGGGGGGGGAAGGTGAACACTGAAGCTTTCTTT. Its translation is CVWSRWGGKVNTEAFF. Supplemented by reference TRBV30 and TRBJ1-1, the full variable domain reads SQTIHQWPATLVQPVGSPLSLECTVEGTSNPNLYWYRQAAGRGLQLLFYSVGIGQISSEVPQNLSASRPQDRQFILSSKKLLLSDSGFYLCVWSRWGGKVNTEAFFGQGTRLTVV.

The rearrangement uses TRBV2 and TRBJ2-2, with 7 bases matching TRBD1. Germline assignment: CDR1 SNHLY and CDR2 FYNNEI. This CDR3 is built from 15 residues. V lost 4 bases, J lost 3 bases, and 5 bases stayed unmatched. CDR3 coding DNA: TGTGCCAGCAGTGTGAAGGGGGCGGACACCGGGGAGCTGTTTTTT. Protein product: CASSVKGADTGELFF.

This clonotype was seen ten or more times. The gene calls are TRBV28 and TRBJ2-3, with D hard to call. This CDR3 spans 15 amino acids. V was trimmed by 1 base and J by 0 bases, leaving 8 bases between them. The germline V gene encodes CDR1 MDHEN and CDR2 SYDVKM. The CDR3 here is CASSLSGWSTDTQYF. The CDR3 DNA follows: TGTGCCAGCAGTTTATCCGGCTGGAGCACAGATACGCAGTATTTT.

For this clonotype: Sequence at one end of the junction differs from germline and may be a read error. The chain employs TRBV12-3 or TRBV12-4 and TRBJ2-1; 10 bases line up with TRBD2. The CDR3 totals 15 residues. DNA for the CDR3: TGTACCAGCAGTTTAGAAGCGGGGGGGATTCGAGAGCAGTTCTTC. Its translation is CTSSLEAGGIREQFF.

The chain recombines TRBV25-1 with TRBJ2-1, with 9 bases matching TRBD1. CDR1 is MGHDK, CDR2 SYGVNS, per germline. J lost 4 bases, V lost 5 bases, and 12 bases had no gene match. CDR3 length equals 17 residues. The CDR3 is CASSPPPGQGLYNEQFF. CDR3 DNA sequence: TGTGCCAGCAGTCCGCCTCCGGGACAGGGCTTATACAATGAGCAGTTCTTC.

A few counts support this clonotype. A clone one base away is much larger, so this may be a read error. The genes are TRBV5-5 and TRBJ1-4, with a possible D match to TRBD1 (6 bases). Germline CDR1 and CDR2: SGHKS and YYEKEE (reference sequence). The CDR3 consists of 13 residues. CDR3 coding DNA: TGTACCAGCAGTAGGGACAATAATGAAAAACTGTTTTTT. Translated, it gives CTSSRDNNEKLFF.

Note on this clonotype: Since a much larger clone is just one base distant, this may be a read error. The chain has TRBV20-1 and TRBJ2-5; a possible D gene is TRBD2 (5 bases). V gave up 4 bases and J gave up 3 bases, with 12 bases separating them. This CDR3 spans 13 amino acids. The germline V gene encodes CDR1 DFQATT and CDR2 SNEGSKA (reference sequence). For the CDR3, the DNA is TGCAGTGCTATGACTAACGGGAAAGAGACCCAGTACTTC. This codes for CSAMTNGKETQYF.

The CDR3 loop reads CASRQAEAGVAQKQYF. CDR3 bases: TGCGCTAGCCGCCAAGCTGAGGCGGGAGTGGCTCAGAAGCAGTACTTC. This chain joins TRBV4-1 and TRBJ2-7; the match to TRBD2 covers 7 bases. The CDR3 sequence is 16 residues long. CDR1 MGHRA and CDR2 YSYEKL come from the germline V gene.

This clonotype was detected ten times or more. The chain recombines TRBV4-2 with TRBJ2-3; no firm D call. Trimming stripped 7 bases from V and 0 bases from J, with 20 bases between. The CDR3 contains 17 residues. Germline V gene sequence: CDR1 LGHNA, CDR2 YNFKEQ. Here the CDR3 DNA reads TGTGCCAGCATGGTAGGCCCCCTGGGCACTAGCACAGATACGCAGTATTTT. Translating gives CASMVGPLGTSTDTQYF.

This clonotype was seen ten or more times. This rearrangement joins TRBV12-5 to TRBJ1-2, with D possibly TRBD1 on 5 matching bases. The CDR3 has 14 amino acids. The V end lost 6 bases, the J end lost 2 bases, and 13 bases lay between the germline ends. Germline V gene data show CDR1 as LGHNT and CDR2 as FRNRAP. CDR3 DNA sequence: TGTGCTAGTGGAGCTCGGGACGGAAACTATGGCTACACCTTC. Its protein product is CASGARDGNYGYTF.

This clonotype was recorded at least ten times. The genes are TRBV4-3 and TRBJ2-3, with 9 bases that match TRBD2. Germline values: CDR1 LGHNA, CDR2 YSLEER. The CDR3 is made up of 16 amino acids. V lost 4 bases and J lost 3; bases outside the gene matches: 8. The CDR3 DNA reads as TGCGCCAGCAGCCCGAGACCTGCGGGGGGGACAGATACGCAGTATTTT. Protein product: CASSPRPAGGTDTQYF.

This clonotype was observed a handful of times. The chain carries TRBV18 and TRBJ1-2, with D maybe TRBD1 (6 bases). Germline CDR1 and CDR2: KGHSH and LQKENI. Trimming cost V 6 bases and J 4 bases, with 21 bases left between them. The CDR3 sequence is 16 residues long. The CDR3 DNA sequence: TGTGCCAGCTCTCAAACCCGGGACACTGTTGGCTATGGCTACACCTTC. Amino acids: CASSQTRDTVGYGYTF.

As to this clonotype: Germline and junction disagree at one end, which may indicate a read error. The V and J genes are TRBV12-3 or TRBV12-4 and TRBJ2-2, with 7 bases aligning to TRBD2. The CDR3 spans 16 residues. CDR3 sequence: CASSLGTNWNTGELFF. Here the CDR3 DNA reads TGTGCAAGCAGTCTCGGGACTAACTGGAACACCGGGGAGCTGTTTTTT.

With respect to this clonotype: The CDR3 ends on some other residue instead of the conserved phenylalanine or tryptophan, so this is likely a read error. The genes are TRBV20-1 and TRBJ1-1; the D is unclear. The germline V gene encodes CDR1 DFQATT and CDR2 SNEGSKA (reference sequence). CDR3 length: 14 residues. The V end was cut by 2 bases, the J end by 3 bases, with 13 bases between. The CDR3 region is CSARTLGGYTEAFI. The CDR3 nucleotides read TGCAGTGCTAGAACACTGGGCGGATACACTGAAGCTTTCATT.

As for this clonotype: This may arise from a read error, as a much more abundant clone is one base away. The chain has TRBV20-1 and TRBJ2-7, with D perhaps TRBD2 (6 bases). The germline V gene has CDR1 DFQATT and CDR2 SNEGSKA (reference sequence). V shed 2 bases and J shed 0 bases, with 8 bases lying between them. This CDR3 spans 13 amino acids. The CDR3 DNA reads as TGCAGTGCTAGATTGACTAGCTCCTACGAGCAGTACTTC. Translated, it gives CSARLTSSYEQYF.

Remarks on this clonotype: Its ends do not fully match the called genes, so a read error is possible. This chain joins TRBV5-6 and TRBJ2-1; possible D gene TRBD1, 6 bases. This CDR3 has 13 amino acids. Germline V CDR1 and CDR2: SGHDT, YYEEEE. The CDR3 bases are TGTGTCAGCTGTCGGCAGGGGACCGATGAGCAGTTCTTC. It translates to CVSCRQGTDEQFF.

On this clonotype itself: As the CDR3 is not closed by the conserved phenylalanine or tryptophan, this likely results from a read error. V gene TRBV5-4 combines with J gene TRBJ2-2; D possibly corresponds to TRBD2 (5 bases). V gave up 0 bases and J gave up 2 bases, with 8 bases separating them. The germline V gene encodes CDR1 SGHNT and CDR2 YYREEE (reference sequence). The CDR3 totals 15 residues. This CDR3 reads CASSLVGVNTGELFL. CDR3 DNA sequence: TGTGCCAGCAGCTTGGTCGGGGTAAACACCGGGGAGCTGTTTTTG.

The genes are TRBV2 and TRBJ2-5; D ambiguous. The CDR3 spans 15 residues. The V end lost 1 base, the J end lost 5 bases, and 14 bases lay between the germline ends. In germline, CDR1 is SNHLY, CDR2 FYNNEI. CDR3 DNA sequence: TGTGCCAGCAGTGAAGGGGCGCGTCTGGGGGAGACCCAGTACTTC. Residues: CASSEGARLGETQYF.

Concerning this clonotype: A much larger clone lies a single base off, so this may be a read error. As the CDR3 is not closed by the conserved phenylalanine or tryptophan, this likely results from a read error. This sequence joins TRBV6-2 or TRBV6-3 and TRBJ1-5; 8 bases map to TRBD1. Germline CDR1 reads MNHEY; CDR2 reads SVGEGT. This CDR3 is 16 amino acids long. Trimming cost V 5 bases and J 7 bases; bases outside gene matches: 13. The CDR3: CASSKNSGNRGQPQHS. In DNA, the CDR3 is TGTGCCAGCAGTAAAAACTCGGGGAACAGGGGGCAGCCCCAGCATTCT.

The CDR3 DNA reads as TGTGCCAGCAGCTTACAACAGGGCACTTTGCGGGAGCAGTACTTC. This gives the protein CASSLQQGTLREQYF. This chain uses TRBV11-1 with TRBJ2-7, with D possibly matching TRBD1 (6 bases). The V end lost 2 bases, the J end lost 7 bases, and 18 bases lay between the germline ends. CDR1 and CDR2 from the germline V gene are SGHAT and FQDESV (reference sequence). This CDR3 has 15 amino acids.

As for this clonotype: At one of its ends the junction is not consistent with the germline gene, which may arise from a read error. The rearrangement links TRBV6-2 or TRBV6-3 to TRBJ1-6; maybe TRBD1 (6 bases). This CDR3 spans 11 amino acids. The germline V gene encodes CDR1 MNHEY and CDR2 SVGEGT. The CDR3 DNA sequence: TGCGCCAGCAGCTACGACAGGTGCCTCCGCTTT. Protein sequence: CASSYDRCLRF.

V and J are TRBV19 and TRBJ1-5, with D perhaps matching TRBD1 (5 bases). Per the germline V gene, CDR1 is LNHDA and CDR2 is SQIVND (reference sequence). The CDR3 covers 13 residues. Trimming took 3 bases from V and 4 from J, leaving 7 bases between them. The CDR3 protein is CASSIGGNQPQHF. The CDR3 bases are TGTGCCAGTAGTATCGGGGGAAATCAGCCCCAGCATTTT.

About this clonotype itself: The conserved phenylalanine or tryptophan is not found at the CDR3 terminus, so this likely reflects a read error. No DNA is shown, since the ends of the CDR3 on it are uncertain; the CDR3 is the one TCRdb lists. The gene calls are TRBV11-2 and TRBJ2-1; the table calls TRBD1, which could not be checked here. The CDR3 region is 17 residues in length, termini included. CDR1 and CDR2 (germline): SGHAT, FQNNGV. Here the CDR3 reads CVSSPWTGGSRGDEHFS.

To note about this clonotype: Germline and junction disagree at one end, which may indicate a read error. The chain carries TRBV6-1 and TRBJ2-2; the D call may be TRBD1 or TRBD2 (5 bases each). CDR3 length: 13 amino acids. CDR1 and CDR2 (germline): MNHNS, SASEGT. The CDR3 loop is CAIRMANTGDLFF. Here the CDR3 DNA reads TGTGCCATCAGGATGGCGAACACCGGGGACCTGTTTTTT.

Ten or more counts support this clonotype. This rearrangement joins TRBV29-1 to TRBJ2-1; 14 nucleotides agree with TRBD2. This CDR3 spans 13 amino acids. Germline V gene data show CDR1 as SQVTM and CDR2 as ANQGSEA. With V trimmed by 6 bases and J by 9 bases, 4 bases remained unmatched. In DNA form, the CDR3 reads TGCAGCGTGGTGGGGACTAGCGGGAGTGAGCAGTTCTTC. Its protein product is CSVVGTSGSEQFF.

The chain couples TRBV6-2 or TRBV6-3 to TRBJ1-1; possible D gene TRBD1, 6 bases. Per the germline V gene, CDR1 is MNHEY and CDR2 is SVGEGT. The CDR3 spans 13 residues. V lost 2 bases and J lost 10, with 14 bases in between. The DNA for the CDR3 is TGTGCCAGCAGTTACAGGGACAACACTAGAGCTTTCTTT. Translation gives CASSYRDNTRAFF.